The 15 T cell receptor beta chains below were found in one sample sequenced in a study of metastatic and nonmetastatic thyroid tumors. Through MiXCR, TCRdb re-clonotyped the PCR reads. The sample has some 4,300 clones, approximately 22% seen once. All patients were treatment-naive before thyroid surgery. Sequencing was carried out using tumor tissue. The receptors come from a male donor with papillary thyroid cancer or a benign thyroid nodule (not recorded which). Some clones in this sample may be carry-over from other donors' samples.

The V and J genes are TRBV10-3 and TRBJ2-5; TRBD2 matches at 12 bases. The CDR3 sequence is 17 residues long. The germline V gene has CDR1 ENHRY and CDR2 SYGVKD. V was clipped by 4 bases and J by 3 bases; unmatched bases: 9. CDR3 loop: CAISALAGGPFEETQYF. The DNA for the CDR3 is TGTGCCATCAGTGCCCTAGCGGGAGGGCCATTTGAAGAGACCCAGTACTTC.

This clone is a singleton in its sample. The rearrangement joins TRBV28 to TRBJ1-5, with a possible D match to TRBD1 (5 bases). V was cut by 7 bases and J by 2 bases, with 18 bases left in between. Germline CDR1 MDHEN, CDR2 SYDVKM. The CDR3 contains 16 residues. The CDR3 DNA sequence: TGTGCCAGCATCCGGGTAGGGGAGTGGGGCAATCAGCCCCAGCATTTT. Translating gives CASIRVGEWGNQPQHF.

Comments on this clone: This could be a read error, since a much larger clone is one nucleotide away. This CDR3 is also generated by other DNA sequences in the sample. The chain carries TRBV7-9 and TRBJ2-1; no clear D gene. CDR1 and CDR2 from the germline V gene are SEHNR and FQNEAQ (reference sequence). The CDR3 extends over 12 amino acids. As DNA, the CDR3 is TGCGCCAGCAGCAGAGACTACAATGAGCAGTTCTTC. Translated, it gives CASSRDYNEQFF.

In this sample, this clone turned up many times. The chain employs TRBV27 and TRBJ1-1; TRBD1 matches 9 bases. The CDR3 runs to 14 residues. Germline CDR1 reads MNHEY; CDR2 reads SMNVEV (reference sequence). Losses at the gene ends were 5 bases for V and 4 bases for J; bases not matched to a gene: 5. CDR3: CASSPSGQGTEAFF. Here the CDR3 DNA reads TGTGCCAGCAGTCCCTCGGGACAGGGCACTGAAGCTTTCTTT.

This clone has ten or more counts. The gene calls are TRBV20-1 and TRBJ2-1; no clear D gene. V lost 6 bases, J lost 0 bases, and 15 bases lay in between. The CDR3 has 15 residues. Germline CDR1 is DFQATT and CDR2 is SNEGSKA (reference sequence). CDR3 in DNA: TGCAGTGCGGACGTCCCCAATTTCTCCTACAATGAGCAGTTCTTC. It encodes CSADVPNFSYNEQFF.

This clone turned up a few times. This chain links TRBV6-2 or TRBV6-3 with TRBJ1-1, with D perhaps TRBD1 (5 bases). This CDR3 comprises 13 residues. The V gene lost 7 bases and the J gene lost 1 base, with 10 bases spanning the gap. Germline V gene data show CDR1 as MNHEY and CDR2 as SVGEGT. This CDR3 is CASTGLENTEAFF. The CDR3 DNA reads TGTGCCAGCACGGGACTGGAGAACACTGAAGCTTTCTTT.

This clone was observed a handful of times. This sequence joins TRBV6-1 and TRBJ1-6, with 9 nucleotides matching TRBD1. Trimming at V came to 6 bases and at J to 6 bases, leaving 6 bases not matched to a gene. The length of the CDR3 is 15 residues. CDR1 is MNHNS, CDR2 SASEGT, per germline. As DNA, the CDR3 is TGTGCCAGCAGGGCAGACAGGGGGGTTAATTCACCCCTCCACTTT. It encodes CASRADRGVNSPLHF.

This clone was observed at least ten times. This CDR3 reads CASSGEGWEGTQYF. CDR3 DNA sequence: TGTGCCAGCAGTGGCGAAGGATGGGAGGGTACGCAGTATTTT. This chain connects TRBV6-1 to TRBJ2-3; 7 nucleotides agree with TRBD2. Germline assignment: CDR1 MNHNS and CDR2 SASEGT. The CDR3 extends over 14 amino acids. The J segment lost 8 bases and the V segment lost 4 bases, leaving 9 bases of the junction unmatched.

The gene calls are TRBV27 and TRBJ2-1; 7 bases map to TRBD2. The CDR3 covers 15 residues. The germline gives CDR1 MNHEY, CDR2 SMNVEV (reference sequence). J was trimmed by 9 bases and V by 3 bases; bases with no gene match: 11. The DNA of the CDR3 is TGTGCCAGCAGTTTCGGGGCCGAGCGCGGGAGTGAGCAGTTCTTC. This gives the protein CASSFGAERGSEQFF.

This clone appeared many times. CDR3: CASSRTRVLNGYTF. CDR3 coding DNA: TGTGCCAGCAGTCGGACCCGGGTCCTTAATGGCTACACCTTC. The rearrangement uses TRBV28 and TRBJ1-2; D unresolved. Germline V gene lookup returns CDR1 MDHEN and CDR2 SYDVKM. The ends were cut back, 5 bases at V and 6 bases at J, with 16 bases in the middle. The CDR3 has 14 amino acids.

This chain uses TRBV30 with TRBJ2-2, with D possibly TRBD2 on 7 matching bases. From germline, CDR1 is GTSNPN and CDR2 SVGIG (reference sequence). V dropped 2 bases and J dropped 7 bases, with 20 bases sitting between them. The CDR3 length is 16 residues. Written as DNA, the CDR3 is TGTGCCTGGAGTCCAGGGGAGGGAGGAAATCACGGGGAGCTGTTTTTT. It yields the protein CAWSPGEGGNHGELFF.

This clone was detected many times. A much larger clone sits a single nucleotide away, making a read error possible. The V and J genes are TRBV28 and TRBJ1-2, with D possibly being TRBD1 (5 bases). V lost 6 bases to trimming and J lost 5 bases, with 19 bases between them. CDR1 and CDR2 (germline): MDHEN, SYDVKM. The CDR3 loop spans 15 amino acids. The CDR3 DNA sequence: TGTGCCAGCAGCCCCACGGGACCGGGCCCTTATGGCTACACCTTC. Its translation: CASSPTGPGPYGYTF.

This clone was detected many times. The V and J genes are TRBV19 and TRBJ2-1; possible D gene TRBD2, 5 bases. V lost 4 bases to trimming and J lost 8 bases, with 12 bases between them. This CDR3 comprises 13 residues. CDR1 and CDR2 from the germline V gene are LNHDA and SQIVND (reference sequence). CDR3 sequence: CASSTGLVHEQFF. The CDR3 DNA reads TGTGCCAGTAGTACCGGACTCGTCCATGAGCAGTTCTTC.

This clone is termed medium-sized. This chain joins TRBV2 and TRBJ2-4; D remains ambiguous. The length of the CDR3 is 18 residues. CDR1 and CDR2 from the germline V gene are SNHLY and FYNNEI. V was pared by 2 bases and J by 1 base, with 18 bases between. The CDR3 coding sequence is TGTGCCAGCAGTGAATTGGGCCAGCTGGTGGTCGCCAAAAACATTCAGTACTTC. It translates to CASSELGQLVVAKNIQYF. Based on the CDR3 plus reference TRBV2 and TRBJ2-4, the full variable domain is EPEVTQTPSHQVTQMGQEVILRCVPISNHLYFYWYRQILGQKVEFLVSFYNNEISEKSEIFDDQFSVERPDGSNFTLKIRSTKLEDSAMYFCASSELGQLVVAKNIQYFGAGTRLSVL.

The chain recombines TRBV18 with TRBJ1-3; D not certain. The CDR3 contains 14 residues. Trimming took 5 bases from V and 3 from J, leaving 11 bases between them. Germline lookup yields CDR1 KGHSH and CDR2 LQKENI. CDR3 residues: CASSGSTDGNTIYF. In nucleotides, the CDR3 is TGTGCCAGCTCAGGTTCGACGGATGGAAACACCATATATTTT. Looking up the rest from reference TRBV18 and TRBJ1-3 gives the full variable domain: NAGVMQNPRHLVRRRGQEARLRCSPMKGHSHVYWYRQLPEEGLKFMVYLQKENIIDESGMPKERFSAEFPKEGPSILRIQQVVRGDSAAYFCASSGSTDGNTIYFGEGSWLTVV.